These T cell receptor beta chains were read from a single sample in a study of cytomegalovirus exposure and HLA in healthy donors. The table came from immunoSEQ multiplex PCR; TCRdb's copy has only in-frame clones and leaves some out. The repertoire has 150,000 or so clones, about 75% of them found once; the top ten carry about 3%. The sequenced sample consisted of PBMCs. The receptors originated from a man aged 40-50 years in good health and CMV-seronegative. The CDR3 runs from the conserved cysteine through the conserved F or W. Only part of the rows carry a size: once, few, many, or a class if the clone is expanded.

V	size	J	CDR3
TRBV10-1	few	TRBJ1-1	CASSETQGRTEAFF
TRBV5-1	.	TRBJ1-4	CASSPKPGTGGSWTNEKLFF
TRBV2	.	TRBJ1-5	CASSDWQGDGNQPQHF
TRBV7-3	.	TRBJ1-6	CASSLIGGRYNSPLHF
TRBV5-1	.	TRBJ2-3	CASRLAGGTDTQYF
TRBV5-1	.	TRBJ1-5	CASSLAGDQPQHF
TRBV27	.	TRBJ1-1	CASKAGMAEAFF
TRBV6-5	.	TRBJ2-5	CASSLNRGQGETQYF
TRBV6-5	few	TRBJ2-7	CASSYDSDKSYEQYF
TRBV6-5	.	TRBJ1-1	CASSLRQGLTEAFF
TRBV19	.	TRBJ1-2	CASSIPRERVGYTF
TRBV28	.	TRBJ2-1	CASSFFPGQVYNEQFF
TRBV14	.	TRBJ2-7	CASSHRGTHYEQYF
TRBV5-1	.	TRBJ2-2	CASSTDGKNTGELFF
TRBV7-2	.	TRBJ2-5	CASSLGLAGGQQTQYF
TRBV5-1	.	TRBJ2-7	CASSLIALVRTGGSEQYF
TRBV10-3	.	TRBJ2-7	CAISEQVAYEQYF
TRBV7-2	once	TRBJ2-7	CASSLSRDNEQYF
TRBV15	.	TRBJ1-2	CATSRLTGNGKGYTF
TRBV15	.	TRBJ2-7	CATSRVLQGAWEQYF
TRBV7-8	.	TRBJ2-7	CASSLGGQGVGWQYF
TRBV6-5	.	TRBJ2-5	CARSQPLAGDETQYF
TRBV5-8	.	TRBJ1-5	CASSESDRREQPQHF
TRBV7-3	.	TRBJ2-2	CASSLGLAGTGELFF
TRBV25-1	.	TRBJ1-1	CASSDLAEGTEAFF
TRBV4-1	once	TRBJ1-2	CASSQDQGLGYTF
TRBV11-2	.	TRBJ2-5	CASSRSTYLSRETQYF
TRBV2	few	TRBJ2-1	CASSGQGRGSNEQFF
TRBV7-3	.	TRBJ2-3	CASSTTGGRDTQYF
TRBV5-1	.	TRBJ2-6	CASRSQGASGANVLTF
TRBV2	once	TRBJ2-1	CASSDNGYEQFF
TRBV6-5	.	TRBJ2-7	CASSYSTGKAYEQYF
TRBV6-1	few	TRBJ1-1	CASLARDSLNTEAFF
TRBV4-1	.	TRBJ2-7	CASSQERGLKMEQYF
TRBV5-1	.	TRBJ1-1	CASSPPTGMNTEAFF
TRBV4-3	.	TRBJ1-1	CASSQDGTQGAEAFF
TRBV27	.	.	CASSLRAGSYEQYF
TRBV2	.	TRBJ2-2	CASSTGLAANTGELFF
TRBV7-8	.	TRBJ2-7	CASSHVALWQGVREQYF
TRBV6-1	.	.	CASSEFSQVGYEQYF
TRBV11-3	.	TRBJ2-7	CASSLRTGSYEQYF
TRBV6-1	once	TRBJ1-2	CASRNPTGGNYGYTF
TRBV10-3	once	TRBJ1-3	CASSGLDSGNTIYF
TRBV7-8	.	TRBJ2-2	CASSLVTGGYGELFF
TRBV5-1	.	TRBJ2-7	CASTFGGPGNEQYF
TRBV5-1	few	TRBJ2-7	CASSSNTGYEQYF
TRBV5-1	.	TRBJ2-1	CASSLGSGGASYNEQFF
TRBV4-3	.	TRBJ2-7	CASSQDHGGSPYEQYF
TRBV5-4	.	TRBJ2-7	CASSLAELAYEQYF
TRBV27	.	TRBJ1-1	CASSFFGGGTEAFF
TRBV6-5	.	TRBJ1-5	CASSYSGGANQPQHF
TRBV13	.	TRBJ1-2	CASSPRDVGEGACGYTF
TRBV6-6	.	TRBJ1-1	CASSYSPRVRGEAFF
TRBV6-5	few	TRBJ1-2	CASSYRTDRDYGYTF
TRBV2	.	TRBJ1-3	CASGDRAGNTIYF
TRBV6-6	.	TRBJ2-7	CASSYEDGGYEQYF
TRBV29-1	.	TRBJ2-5	CSVEEMWLQGAAETQYF
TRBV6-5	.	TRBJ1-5	CASSSPGQGNQPQHF